Below, 2 T cell receptor beta chains from the same sample are listed, as sequenced in a study of cytomegalovirus exposure and HLA in healthy donors. PCR amplification relied on 60 Vbeta primers (plus 13 Jbeta primers). Generated by immunoSEQ multiplex PCR, the TCRdb table keeps only in-frame clones and is missing some. The sample has roughly 180,000 clones, approximately 88% seen once. Sequencing was carried out using PBMCs. Receptors were obtained from a man younger than 40 in good health and CMV-seronegative.

As concerns this clone: An end of the junction does not agree with germline; a read error may underlie this. This chain connects TRBV7-9 to TRBJ2-1; D gene unclear. Germline CDR1 is SEHNR and CDR2 is FQNEAQ (reference sequence). The CDR3 sequence is 12 residues long. CDR3 protein: CSSSFLYNEQFF. CDR3 nucleotide sequence: TGTTCCAGCAGCTTCCTCTACAATGAGCAGTTCTTC.

This chain links TRBV9 with TRBJ2-3; TRBD1 is a possible D gene (5 bases). Trimming took off 3 bases at V and 2 bases at J, with 10 bases between the two ends. This CDR3 has 14 residues. In germline, CDR1 is SGDLS, CDR2 YYNGEE. The CDR3 region has the DNA TGTGCCAGCAGCGAAGACAGCCCCACAGATACGCAGTATTTT. Amino acids: CASSEDSPTDTQYF.